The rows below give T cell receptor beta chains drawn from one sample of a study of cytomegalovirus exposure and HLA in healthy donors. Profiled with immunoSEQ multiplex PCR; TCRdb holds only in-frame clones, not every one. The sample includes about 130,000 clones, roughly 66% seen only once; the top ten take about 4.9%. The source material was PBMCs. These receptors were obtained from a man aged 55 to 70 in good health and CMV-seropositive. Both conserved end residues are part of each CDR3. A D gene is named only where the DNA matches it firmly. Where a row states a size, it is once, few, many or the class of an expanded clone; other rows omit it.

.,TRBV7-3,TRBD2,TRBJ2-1,CASSLASGTVGEQFF,TGTGCCAGCAGCTTAGCTAGCGGGACTGTCGGTGAGCAGTTCTTC
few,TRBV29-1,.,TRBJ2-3,CSVEAGPPLDTQYF,TGCAGCGTTGAAGCTGGCCCCCCCCTGGATACGCAGTATTTT
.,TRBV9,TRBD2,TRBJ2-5,CASSDGGAVQTQYF,TGTGCCAGCAGCGACGGGGGGGCGGTACAGACCCAGTACTTC
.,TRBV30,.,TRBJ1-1,CAWLPQGRRNTEAFF,TGTGCCTGGCTCCCCCAGGGCAGGAGGAACACTGAAGCTTTCTTT
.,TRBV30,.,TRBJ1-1,CAWSVKGRGTEAFF,TGTGCCTGGAGTGTAAAGGGTCGGGGGACTGAAGCTTTCTTT
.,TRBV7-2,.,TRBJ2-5,CASSLVRTQYF,TGTGCCAGCAGCCTGGTTAGGACCCAGTACTTC
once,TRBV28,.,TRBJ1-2,CASSFGRGYGYTF,TGTGCCAGCAGTTTTGGGAGGGGCTATGGCTACACCTTC
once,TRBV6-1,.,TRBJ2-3,CASRTRSSTDTQYF,TGTGCCAGCAGAACTCGATCTTCGACAGATACGCAGTATTTT
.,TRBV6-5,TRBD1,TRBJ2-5,CASSPDRGLSETQYF,TGTGCCAGCAGTCCCGACAGGGGGCTGAGTGAGACCCAGTACTTC
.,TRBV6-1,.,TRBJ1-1,CASSSNGNTEAFF,TGTGCCAGCAGTTCCAACGGGAACACTGAAGCTTTCTTT
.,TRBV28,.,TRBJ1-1,CASSLSNGNTEAFF,TGTGCCAGCAGTTTATCGAACGGGAACACTGAAGCTTTCTTT
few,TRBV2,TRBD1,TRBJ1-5,CASSGQGNQPQHF,TGTGCCAGCTCCGGACAGGGGAACCAGCCCCAGCATTTT
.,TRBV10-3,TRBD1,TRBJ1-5,CAISEGGQGDQPQHF,TGTGCCATCAGTGAAGGTGGACAGGGCGATCAGCCCCAGCATTTT